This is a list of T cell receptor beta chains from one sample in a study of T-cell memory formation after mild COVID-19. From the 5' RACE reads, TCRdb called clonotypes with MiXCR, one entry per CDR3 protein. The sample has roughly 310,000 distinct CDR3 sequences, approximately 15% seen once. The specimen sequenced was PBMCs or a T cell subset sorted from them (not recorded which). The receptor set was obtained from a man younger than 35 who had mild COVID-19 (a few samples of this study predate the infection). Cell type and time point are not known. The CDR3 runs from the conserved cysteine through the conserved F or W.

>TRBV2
CASNGPDRWIGELFF
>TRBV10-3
CAISESGGSTDTQYF
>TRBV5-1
CASSPGLAVLIGTQYF
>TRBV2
CASSEASSGRFF
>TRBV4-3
CASSQVNNSPLHF
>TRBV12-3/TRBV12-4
CASTLGEAQGYGYTF
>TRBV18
CASSPVVGGGTVNTEAFF
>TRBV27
CASSLRVGRLEKLFF
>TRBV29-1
CSVYSGNTIYF
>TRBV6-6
CASRRDRDLSYEQYF
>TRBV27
CASSSGQWETQYF
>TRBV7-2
CASSPSVNTIYF
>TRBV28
CASTPSTVNTEAFF
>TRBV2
CASSAVDEQFF
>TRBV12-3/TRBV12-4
CASSFGSLTDTQYF
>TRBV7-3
CASSLTSGSQEQFF
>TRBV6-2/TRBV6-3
CASSYKDSPLHF
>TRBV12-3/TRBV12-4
CASSGLPNEQFF
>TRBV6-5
CASSYEGWLEQYF
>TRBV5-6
CASSTSGGETQYF
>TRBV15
CATSRPGTGDTDTQYF
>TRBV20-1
CSAPSSGSGGQRRELFF
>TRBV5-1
CASRGEGSTDTQYF
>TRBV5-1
CASSPGGSANYGYTF
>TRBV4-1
CASSRLTPPNSYEQYF
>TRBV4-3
CASSQVGGGWTEAFF
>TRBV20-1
CSATESGGLYEQFF
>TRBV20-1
CSARDSERDRGPESYNEQFF
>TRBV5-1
CASSPGTSWNEQFF
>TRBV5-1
CASRQQGGLPTDTQYF
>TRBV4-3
CASSQDHGRITDTQYF
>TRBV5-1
CASSLLGLAKNEQYF
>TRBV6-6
CASTSHGNTEAFF
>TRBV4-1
CASRVGTGVSNTGELFF
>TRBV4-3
CASSQDRDRGSRETQYF
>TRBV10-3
CAIRNTGTGLKEGPNEQFF
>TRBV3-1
CASSSESLEAFF
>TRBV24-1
CATRTPANTGELFF
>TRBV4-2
CASSRDNLALSSYNEQFF
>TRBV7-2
CASSPRPGDGYTF
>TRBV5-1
CASSLGSDIANYGYTF
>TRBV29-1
CSVTLAGGPNEQFF
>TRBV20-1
CSARAPGTSTDTQYF
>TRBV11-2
CASSLTSGGLISSYNEQFF
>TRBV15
CATSRDPGHEQFF
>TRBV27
CASRRASSNQPQHF
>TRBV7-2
CASSLIYYEQYF
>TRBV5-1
CASSPARDRRRRSPYGYTF
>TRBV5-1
CASSLAGTGYYEQYF
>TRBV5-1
CASSLEARENNEQFF
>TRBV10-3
CAIRMTGGPYEQYF
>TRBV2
CASSDGGEQFF
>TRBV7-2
CASDWSWSNQPQHF
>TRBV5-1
CASSNRGSYEQYF
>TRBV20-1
CSARDHRGATDTQYF
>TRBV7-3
CASSKGPSGQETQYF
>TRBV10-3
CAISPYTSGGTETQYF
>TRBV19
CASSIDPTGTTEAFF
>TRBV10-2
CASSESGLGFYGNTIYF